This TCR beta chain was captured in a study of blood T cell repertoires in COVID-19. Across the study: Whether acute or convalescent, the COVID-19 samples came from the United States, Italy and Spain.

The germline V and J ends were trimmed by 7 bases and 2 bases, with 16 bases remaining between them. The CDR3 is made up of 15 amino acids. CDR1 is SNHLY and CDR2 is FYNNEI in the germline V gene. Measured with immunoSEQ multiplex PCR; TCRdb has only the in-frame clones, and not every one. The repertoire has some 120,000 clones, roughly 84% of them found once; the top ten carry 0.95% to 1.5%. The material sequenced was peripheral blood. The TCR comes from a woman of 80 years or more with acute or convalescent COVID-19. The rearrangement uses TRBV2 and TRBJ2-3, with D possibly TRBD1 on 7 matching bases. CDR3 amino acids: CASIGQELATDTQYF. Written as DNA, the CDR3 is TGTGCCAGCATCGGACAGGAACTAGCCACAGATACGCAGTATTTT.